The 19 T cell receptor beta chains below were found in one sample sequenced in a study of blood T cell repertoires in COVID-19. TCRdb's table, derived via immunoSEQ multiplex PCR, lists solely in-frame clones and lacks some. Of around 230,000 clones listed, more than 70% were seen once; the top ten hold 2% to 3%. Source material: PBMCs or T cells enriched from blood (not recorded which). The receptors come from a woman aged 40-49 years with acute COVID-19.

The V and J genes are TRBV29-1 and TRBJ2-1, with TRBD2 as a possible D gene (6 bases). Looked up from germline, CDR1 is SQVTM and CDR2 is ANQGSEA. V was pared by 3 bases and J by 6 bases, with 12 bases between. This CDR3 contains 13 residues. The CDR3 sequence: CSVDGGSGNEQFF. CDR3 sequence (DNA): TGCAGCGTTGACGGGGGATCCGGCAATGAGCAGTTCTTC.

This chain links TRBV18 with TRBJ2-3; 8 bases fit TRBD2. V was clipped by 3 bases and J by 3 bases; unmatched bases: 11. CDR3 size: 17 residues. CDR1 and CDR2 (germline): KGHSH, LQKENI. CDR3 nucleotide sequence: TGTGCCAGCTCACCGACCTCGGGGGGGAGCGGGACAGATACGCAGTATTTT. Translating gives CASSPTSGGSGTDTQYF.

The chain carries TRBV19 and TRBJ2-6; a weak D match, TRBD2 (5 bases). Trimming took off 3 bases at V and 8 bases at J, with 8 bases between the two ends. The CDR3 totals 13 residues. The germline V gene encodes CDR1 LNHDA and CDR2 SQIVND (reference sequence). This chain's CDR3 is CASSMRGTNVLTF. The CDR3 DNA reads as TGTGCCAGTAGTATGAGAGGGACCAACGTCCTGACTTTC. The full variable domain, its missing parts supplied by reference TRBV19 and TRBJ2-6, is DGGITQSPKYLFRKEGQNVTLSCEQNLNHDAMYWYRQDPGQGLRLIYYSQIVNDFQKGDIAEGYSVSREKKESFPLTVTSAQKNPTAFYLCASSMRGTNVLTFGAGSRLTVL.

This clone was counted a few times. The chain uses TRBV5-8 and TRBJ2-2; 8 nucleotides agree with TRBD2. The CDR3 contains 16 residues. J gave up 5 bases and V 5 bases, and 11 bases lay outside the gene matches. The germline V gene has CDR1 SGHTS and CDR2 YDEGEE. The DNA for the CDR3 is TGTGCCAGCAGTCGCACTAGCGGACGTAAGACCGGGGAGCTGTTTTTT. Its protein product is CASSRTSGRKTGELFF.

V gene TRBV3-1 (or the pseudogene TRBV3-2) combines with J gene TRBJ2-2; 8 positions agree with TRBD2. The CDR3 is made up of 18 amino acids. Germline-derived CDR1 and CDR2 are LGHDT and YNNKEL (reference sequence). V gave up 2 bases and J gave up 6 bases; unmatched junction bases: 14. The CDR3 loop reads CASSQNPFLLAGAGELFF. The CDR3 nucleotides are TGTGCCAGCAGCCAAAACCCCTTCTTGCTAGCGGGTGCCGGGGAGCTGTTTTTT.

The chain joins TRBV6-1 to TRBJ1-2; D perhaps matches TRBD1 (5 bases). CDR1 MNHNS and CDR2 SASEGT come from the germline V gene. The CDR3 has 15 amino acids. V shed 3 bases and J shed 8 bases, with 19 bases lying between them. The CDR3 here is CASSDRQSGGKGYTF. CDR3 DNA: TGTGCCAGCAGTGACAGACAGTCAGGCGGGAAGGGCTACACCTTC.

Only a few counts were recorded for this clone. The J gene is TRBJ2-2, the V gene TRBV7-9; D is unresolved. The germline V and J ends were trimmed by 5 bases and 1 base, with 8 bases remaining between them. The germline gives CDR1 SEHNR, CDR2 FQNEAQ (reference sequence). The CDR3 covers 14 residues. CDR3 protein: CASSHRLNTGELFF. As DNA, the CDR3 is TGTGCCAGCAGCCACAGATTGAACACCGGGGAGCTGTTTTTT.

The chain is built from TRBV19 and TRBJ2-1; 9 bases line up with TRBD2. The germline gives CDR1 LNHDA, CDR2 SQIVND (reference sequence). The CDR3 has 14 residues. V lost 8 bases, J lost 8 bases, and 10 bases stayed unmatched. CDR3 bases: TGTGCCAGTGCGGGAGGGGCGGGGGAGGATGAGCAGTTCTTC. Protein product: CASAGGAGEDEQFF.

This chain joins TRBV2 and TRBJ2-7; D is perhaps TRBD1 (5 bases). The CDR3 consists of 12 residues. Germline V gene lookup returns CDR1 SNHLY and CDR2 FYNNEI. The ends were cut back, 7 bases at V and 3 bases at J, with 10 bases in the middle. The CDR3 DNA sequence: TGTGCCAGCAAGGTCAGGGACTACGAGCAGTACTTC. Translating it yields CASKVRDYEQYF.

The CDR3 DNA follows: TGTGCCAGCAGCCGAGACAGCTCTGGGGCCAACGTCCTGACTTTC. Its translation is CASSRDSSGANVLTF. The V gene is TRBV5-8, the J gene TRBJ2-6, with D possibly TRBD1 on 5 matching bases. V shed 4 bases and J shed 0 bases, with 8 bases lying between them. The CDR3 has 15 amino acids. Germline values: CDR1 SGHTS, CDR2 YDEGEE. The whole variable domain, filled in from reference TRBV5-8 and TRBJ2-6, reads EAGVTQSPTHLIKTRGQQATLRCSPISGHTSVYWYQQALGLGLQFLLWYDEGEERNRGNFPPRFSGRQFPNYSSELNVNALELEDSALYLCASSRDSSGANVLTFGAGSRLTVL.

In the case of this clone: Distinct nucleotide sequences in the sample also encode this CDR3. The V call is TRBV7-6, the J call TRBJ2-2; TRBD2 aligns across 8 bases. The germline V gene has CDR1 SGHVS and CDR2 FNYEAQ. Trimming at V came to 1 base and at J to 4 bases, leaving 2 bases not matched to a gene. The CDR3 totals 15 residues. CDR3 DNA: TGTGCCAGCAGCTTAGGAGCGGGAGCCACCGGGGAGCTGTTTTTT. Protein sequence: CASSLGAGATGELFF.

V is TRBV3-1 (or the pseudogene TRBV3-2) and J is TRBJ1-1; D not resolved. The CDR3 contains 12 residues. Trimming took 4 bases from V and 4 from J, leaving 7 bases between them. Germline-derived CDR1 and CDR2 are LGHDT and YNNKEL (reference sequence). In nucleotides, the CDR3 is TGTGCCAGCAGCCGCGGTGCCACTGAAGCTTTCTTT. The encoded protein is CASSRGATEAFF.

J is TRBJ2-5 and V is TRBV11-3, with a tentative D call TRBD2 (6 bases). The CDR3 sequence is 14 residues long. Between the trimmed V and J ends, which lost 1 base and 3 bases, there was a span of 9 bases. Germline V lookup: CDR1 SGHNT, CDR2 YENEEA. This CDR3 reads CASSLGSGEETQYF. The DNA of the CDR3 is TGTGCCAGCAGCTTAGGGTCGGGAGAAGAGACCCAGTACTTC.

The chain is built from TRBV11-2 and TRBJ2-5; weak D call: TRBD2 (6 bases). CDR3 length equals 13 residues. Germline loops: CDR1 SGHAT, CDR2 FQNNGV. The V gene lost 4 bases and the J gene lost 2 bases, with 8 bases spanning the gap. The CDR3 DNA reads as TGTGCCAGCAGCTCGGGACTGCAAGAGACCCAGTACTTC. Its translation is CASSSGLQETQYF.

This clone was counted a single time. V gene TRBV7-2 combines with J gene TRBJ2-1; TRBD2 matches at 13 bases. V trimming: 5 bases; J trimming: 11 bases; junction bases outside the gene matches: 9. Germline V CDR1 and CDR2: SGHTA, FQGNSA. The CDR3 spans 15 residues. CDR3 nucleotide sequence: TGTGCCAGCAGCACCGGACTAGCGGGGGCCCTTAAGCAGTTCTTC. The encoded protein is CASSTGLAGALKQFF.

This clone was seen only once. This chain connects TRBV6-5 to TRBJ2-1, with TRBD2 as a possible D gene (6 bases). CDR1 MNHEY and CDR2 SVGAGI come from the germline V gene. Trimming shortened V by 4 bases and J by 11 bases, and 15 bases separated the two germline ends. The CDR3 consists of 13 residues. The chain's CDR3 is CASSFMRAGQQFF. The CDR3 DNA reads TGTGCCAGCAGTTTTATGAGGGCGGGACAGCAGTTCTTC.

This clone came up once. The rearrangement uses TRBV5-1 and TRBJ1-4, with 7 nucleotides matching TRBD1. CDR3 length: 18 amino acids. Germline assignment: CDR1 SGHRS and CDR2 YFSETQ. The J segment lost 6 bases and the V segment lost 0 bases, leaving 14 bases of the junction unmatched. The CDR3 is CASSLGTQRQGRDEKLFF. The CDR3 coding sequence is TGCGCCAGCAGCTTGGGTACCCAAAGACAGGGAAGAGATGAAAAACTGTTTTTT. Filled out from reference TRBV5-1 and TRBJ1-4, the complete variable domain reads KAGVTQTPRYLIKTRGQQVTLSCSPISGHRSVSWYQQTPGQGLQFLFEYFSETQRNKGNFPGRFSGRQFSNSRSEMNVSTLELGDSALYLCASSLGTQRQGRDEKLFFGSGTQLSVL.

This clone appeared once. This chain links TRBV12-3 or TRBV12-4 with TRBJ2-1; D possibly corresponds to TRBD1 (6 bases). The V and J ends lost 3 bases and 8 bases respectively, with 11 bases between them. The CDR3 is 13 amino acids. The DNA for the CDR3 is TGTGCCAGCAGTTTCAGGGGCCGTCATGAGCAGTTCTTC. The encoded protein is CASSFRGRHEQFF.

This chain uses TRBV11-3 with TRBJ2-5; 7 bases agree with TRBD2. Trimming removed 5 bases from V and 1 base from J; junction bases left unmatched: 10. CDR3 length: 16 residues. CDR1 and CDR2 (germline): SGHNT, YENEEA. Written as DNA, the CDR3 is TGTGCCAGCAGCCCCCCACCAGGGAGGGGCCAAGAGACCCAGTACTTC. Its translation is CASSPPPGRGQETQYF.